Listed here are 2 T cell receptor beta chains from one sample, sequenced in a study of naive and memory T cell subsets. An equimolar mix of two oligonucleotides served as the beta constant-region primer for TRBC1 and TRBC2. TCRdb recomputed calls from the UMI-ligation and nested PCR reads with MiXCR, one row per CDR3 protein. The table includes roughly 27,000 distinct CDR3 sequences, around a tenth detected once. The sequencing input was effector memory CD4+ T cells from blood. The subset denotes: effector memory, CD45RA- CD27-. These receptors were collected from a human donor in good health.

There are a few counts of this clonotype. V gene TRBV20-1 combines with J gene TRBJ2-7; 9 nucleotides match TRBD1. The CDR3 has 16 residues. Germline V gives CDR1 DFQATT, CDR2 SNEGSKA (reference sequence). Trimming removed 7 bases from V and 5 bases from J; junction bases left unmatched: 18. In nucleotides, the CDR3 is TGCAGTGTCACAGGGGGCAATACTAAGGCGGCTAACGAGCAGTACTTC. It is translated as CSVTGGNTKAANEQYF.

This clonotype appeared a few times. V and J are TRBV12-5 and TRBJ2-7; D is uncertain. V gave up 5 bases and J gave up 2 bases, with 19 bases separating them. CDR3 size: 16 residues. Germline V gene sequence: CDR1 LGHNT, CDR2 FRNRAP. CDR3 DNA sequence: TGTGCTAGTGGTCTCCGGATTTCCCAGTTCACCTACGAGCAGTACTTC. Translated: CASGLRISQFTYEQYF. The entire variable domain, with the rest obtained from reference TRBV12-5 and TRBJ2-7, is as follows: DARVTQTPRHKVTEMGQEVTMRCQPILGHNTVFWYRQTMMQGLELLAYFRNRAPLDDSGMPKDRFSAEMPDATLATLKIQPSEPRDSAVYFCASGLRISQFTYEQYFGPGTRLTVT.